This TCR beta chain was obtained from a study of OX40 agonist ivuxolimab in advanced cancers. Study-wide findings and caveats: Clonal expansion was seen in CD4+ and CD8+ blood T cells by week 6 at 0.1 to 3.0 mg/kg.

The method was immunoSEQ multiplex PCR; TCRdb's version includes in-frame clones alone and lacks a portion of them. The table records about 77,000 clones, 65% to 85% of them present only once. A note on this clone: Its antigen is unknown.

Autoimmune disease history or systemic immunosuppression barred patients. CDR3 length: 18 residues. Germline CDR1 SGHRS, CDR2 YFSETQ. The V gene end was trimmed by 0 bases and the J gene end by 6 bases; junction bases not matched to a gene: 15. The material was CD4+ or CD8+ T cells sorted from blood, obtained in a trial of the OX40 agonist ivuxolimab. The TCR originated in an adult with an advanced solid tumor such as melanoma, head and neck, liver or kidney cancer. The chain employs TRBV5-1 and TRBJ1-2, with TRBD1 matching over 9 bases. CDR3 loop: CASSLDYSGTGNLNGYTF. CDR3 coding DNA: TGCGCCAGCAGCTTGGATTACTCCGGGACAGGGAATTTAAATGGCTACACCTTC.